This T cell receptor beta chain came from a study of Graves' ophthalmopathy and Graves' hyperthyroidism. Fresh peripheral blood (around 9.7 ml) yielded the PBMCs. The study amplified TCR beta CDR3 regions using RNA transcripts. HTBI primers were used in a first-round RT-PCR, which preceded a second-round multiplex PCR. TCRdb recomputed calls from the multiplex PCR reads with MiXCR, one row per CDR3 protein. The profile shows roughly 160,000 distinct CDR3 sequences, approximately 38% of them singletons. The V gene lost 7 bases and the J gene lost 1 base, with 13 bases spanning the gap. Looked up from germline, CDR1 is MNHNS and CDR2 is SASEGT. The CDR3 has 15 residues.

The chain links TRBV6-1 to TRBJ2-2, with a tentative D call TRBD1 (5 bases). The clonotype was recovered from a woman in her 40s with Graves' ophthalmopathy. Sequencing input: peripheral blood. CDR3 sequence: CASTGNWENTGELFF. DNA of the CDR3: TGTGCCAGCACAGGGAACTGGGAGAACACCGGGGAGCTGTTTTTT.